This TCR beta chain derives from a study of cytotoxic CD8 clonotypes in ibrutinib-treated CLL. Study context: Response samples were obtained once patients had received a median 12 months of treatment, range 6 to 36. Study observations and caveats: Upon ibrutinib response clonality rose, and upon progression it fell back toward baseline.

Using immunoSEQ multiplex PCR, the repertoire was profiled, and TCRdb retains in-frame clones only, with some absent. The data show roughly 190,000 clones, about 72% seen once. The germline V gene encodes CDR1 SQVTM and CDR2 ANQGSEA. This CDR3 spans 13 amino acids. J lost 2 bases, V lost 4 bases, and 1 base had no gene match. Of note for this clone: Its antigen remains unknown. This specimen includes other DNA sequences encoding the same CDR3.

V gene TRBV29-1 combines with J gene TRBJ2-5; 10 bases are a match to TRBD1. This sample comprised PBMCs, obtained after 24 months of ibrutinib treatment. The sequence was obtained from a human donor with chronic lymphocytic leukemia. The CDR3 nucleotides read TGCAGCGTTGGGACAGGGGGTCAAGAGACCCAGTACTTC. Amino acids: CSVGTGGQETQYF.